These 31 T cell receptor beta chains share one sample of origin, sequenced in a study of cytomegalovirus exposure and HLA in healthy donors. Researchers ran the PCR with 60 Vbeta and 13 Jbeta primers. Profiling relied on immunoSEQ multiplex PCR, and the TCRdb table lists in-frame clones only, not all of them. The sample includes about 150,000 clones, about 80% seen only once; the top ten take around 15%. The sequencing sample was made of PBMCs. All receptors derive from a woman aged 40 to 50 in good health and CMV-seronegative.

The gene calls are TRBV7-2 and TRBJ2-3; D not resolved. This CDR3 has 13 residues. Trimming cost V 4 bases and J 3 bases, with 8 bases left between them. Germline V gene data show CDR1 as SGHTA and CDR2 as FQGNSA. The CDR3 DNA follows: TGTGCCAGCAGCTCCCAAATGACAGATACGCAGTATTTT. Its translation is CASSSQMTDTQYF.

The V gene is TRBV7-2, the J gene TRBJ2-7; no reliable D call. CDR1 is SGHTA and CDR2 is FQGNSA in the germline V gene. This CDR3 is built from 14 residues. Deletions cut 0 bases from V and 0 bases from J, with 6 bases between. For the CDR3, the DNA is TGTGCCAGCAGCTTAGCGACACTCTCCTACGAGCAGTACTTC. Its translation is CASSLATLSYEQYF.

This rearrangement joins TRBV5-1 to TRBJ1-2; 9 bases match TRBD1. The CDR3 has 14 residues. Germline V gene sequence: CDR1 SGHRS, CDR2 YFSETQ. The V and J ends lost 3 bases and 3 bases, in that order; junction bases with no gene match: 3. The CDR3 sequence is CASSWDRVDYGYTF. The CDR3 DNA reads TGCGCCAGCAGCTGGGACAGGGTGGACTATGGCTACACCTTC. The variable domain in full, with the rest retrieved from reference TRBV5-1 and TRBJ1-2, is KAGVTQTPRYLIKTRGQQVTLSCSPISGHRSVSWYQQTPGQGLQFLFEYFSETQRNKGNFPGRFSGRQFSNSRSEMNVSTLELGDSALYLCASSWDRVDYGYTFGSGTRLTVV.

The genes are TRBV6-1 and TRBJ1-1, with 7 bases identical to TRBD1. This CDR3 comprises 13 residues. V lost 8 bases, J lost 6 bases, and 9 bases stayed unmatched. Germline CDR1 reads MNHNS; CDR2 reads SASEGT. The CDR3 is CASGYRGGSEAFF. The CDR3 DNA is TGTGCCAGCGGGTACAGGGGTGGGTCTGAAGCTTTCTTT.

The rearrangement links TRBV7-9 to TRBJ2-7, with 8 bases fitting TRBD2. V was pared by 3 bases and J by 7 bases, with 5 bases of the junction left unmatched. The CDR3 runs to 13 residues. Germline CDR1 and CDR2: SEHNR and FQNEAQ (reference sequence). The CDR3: CASSLAGRGEQYF. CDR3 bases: TGTGCCAGCAGCTTGGCCGGGAGGGGGGAGCAGTACTTC.

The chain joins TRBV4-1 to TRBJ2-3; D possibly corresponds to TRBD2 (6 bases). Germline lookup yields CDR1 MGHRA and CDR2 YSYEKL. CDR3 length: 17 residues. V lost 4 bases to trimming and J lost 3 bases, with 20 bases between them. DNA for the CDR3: TGCGCCAGCAGCCTTTGGGCGGCGGGGCAGATAACAGATACGCAGTATTTT. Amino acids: CASSLWAAGQITDTQYF.

CDR3 DNA: TGTGCCAGCAGCCCCGGCTACGAGCAGTACTTC. Translation gives CASSPGYEQYF. V is TRBV7-8 and J is TRBJ2-7; no firm D call. The CDR3 is made up of 11 amino acids. Per germline, CDR1 SGHVS and CDR2 FQNEAQ. V lost 5 bases, J lost 3 bases, and 5 bases lay in between.

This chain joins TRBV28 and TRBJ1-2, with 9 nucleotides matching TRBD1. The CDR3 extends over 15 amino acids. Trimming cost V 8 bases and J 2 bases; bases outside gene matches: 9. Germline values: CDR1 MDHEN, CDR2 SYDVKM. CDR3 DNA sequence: TGTGCCAGCCTCTCCGCCGGGACAGGGAACTATGGCTACACCTTC. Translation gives CASLSAGTGNYGYTF.

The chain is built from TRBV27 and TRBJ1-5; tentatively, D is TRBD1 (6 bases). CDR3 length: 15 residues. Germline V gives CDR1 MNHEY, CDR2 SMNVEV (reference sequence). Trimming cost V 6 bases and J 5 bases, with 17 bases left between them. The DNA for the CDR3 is TGTGCCAGCAGCCCGCACAGGGATCGGGATCAGCCCCAGCATTTT. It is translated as CASSPHRDRDQPQHF.

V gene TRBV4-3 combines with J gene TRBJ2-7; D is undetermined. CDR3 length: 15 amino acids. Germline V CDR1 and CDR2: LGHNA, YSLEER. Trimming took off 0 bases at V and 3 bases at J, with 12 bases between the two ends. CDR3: CASSQDLVADYEQYF. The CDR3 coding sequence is TGCGCCAGCAGCCAAGATTTGGTGGCAGACTACGAGCAGTACTTC.

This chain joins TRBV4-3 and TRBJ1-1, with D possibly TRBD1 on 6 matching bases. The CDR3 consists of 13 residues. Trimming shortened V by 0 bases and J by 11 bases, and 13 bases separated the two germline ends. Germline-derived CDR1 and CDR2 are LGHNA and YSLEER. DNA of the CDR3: TGCGCCAGCAGCCAAGATAGGGGGATAGGGGCTTTCTTT. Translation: CASSQDRGIGAFF.

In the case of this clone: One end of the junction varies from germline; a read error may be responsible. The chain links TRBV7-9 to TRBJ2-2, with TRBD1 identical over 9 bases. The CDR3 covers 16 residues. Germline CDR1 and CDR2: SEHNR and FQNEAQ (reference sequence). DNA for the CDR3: TGTTCCAGCAGCCTCTCGGACAGGGGTCACACCGGGGAGCTGTTTTTT. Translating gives CSSSLSDRGHTGELFF.

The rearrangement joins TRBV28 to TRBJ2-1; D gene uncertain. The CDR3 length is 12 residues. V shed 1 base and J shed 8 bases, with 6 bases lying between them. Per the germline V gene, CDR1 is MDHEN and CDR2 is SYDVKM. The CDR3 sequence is CASSLSRDEQFF. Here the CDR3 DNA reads TGTGCCAGCAGTTTATCCCGGGATGAGCAGTTCTTC.

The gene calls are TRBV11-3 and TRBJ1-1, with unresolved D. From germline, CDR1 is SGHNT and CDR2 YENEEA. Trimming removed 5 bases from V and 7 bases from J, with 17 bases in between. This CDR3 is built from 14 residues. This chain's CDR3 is CASSPRGAVFEAFF. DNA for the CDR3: TGTGCCAGCAGCCCCCGGGGAGCAGTATTTGAAGCTTTCTTT.

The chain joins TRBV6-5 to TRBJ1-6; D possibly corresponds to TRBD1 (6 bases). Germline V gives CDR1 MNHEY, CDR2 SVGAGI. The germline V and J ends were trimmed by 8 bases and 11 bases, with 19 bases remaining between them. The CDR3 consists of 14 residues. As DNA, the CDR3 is TGTGCCAGCCTCCCGGACAGTTTAGGGGCACCCCTCCACTTT. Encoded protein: CASLPDSLGAPLHF.

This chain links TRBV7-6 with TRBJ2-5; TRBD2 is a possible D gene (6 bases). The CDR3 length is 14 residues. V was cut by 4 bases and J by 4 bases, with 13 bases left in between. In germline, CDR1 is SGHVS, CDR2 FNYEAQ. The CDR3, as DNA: TGTGCCAGCAGCTGGAGGGCAGGGCGAGAGACCCAGTACTTC. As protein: CASSWRAGRETQYF.

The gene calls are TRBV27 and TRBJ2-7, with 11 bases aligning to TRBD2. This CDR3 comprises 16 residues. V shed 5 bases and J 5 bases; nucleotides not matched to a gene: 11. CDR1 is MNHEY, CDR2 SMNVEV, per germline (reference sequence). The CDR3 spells CASSLTLAGGPNEQYF. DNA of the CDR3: TGTGCCAGCAGTCTCACCTTAGCGGGAGGGCCAAACGAGCAGTACTTC.

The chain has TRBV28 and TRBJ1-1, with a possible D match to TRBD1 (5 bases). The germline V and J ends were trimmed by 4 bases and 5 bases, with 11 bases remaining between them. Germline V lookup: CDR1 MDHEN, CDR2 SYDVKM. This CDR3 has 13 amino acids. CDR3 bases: TGTGCCAGCAGTTCCCAGGGAATAACTGAAGCTTTCTTT. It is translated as CASSSQGITEAFF.

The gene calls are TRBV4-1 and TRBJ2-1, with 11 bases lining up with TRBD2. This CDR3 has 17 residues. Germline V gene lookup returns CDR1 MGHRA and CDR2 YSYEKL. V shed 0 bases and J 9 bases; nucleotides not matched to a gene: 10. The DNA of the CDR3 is TGCGCCAGCAGCCAAGAGCTAGCGGGAGGTAGGATGAGTGAGCAGTTCTTC. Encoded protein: CASSQELAGGRMSEQFF.

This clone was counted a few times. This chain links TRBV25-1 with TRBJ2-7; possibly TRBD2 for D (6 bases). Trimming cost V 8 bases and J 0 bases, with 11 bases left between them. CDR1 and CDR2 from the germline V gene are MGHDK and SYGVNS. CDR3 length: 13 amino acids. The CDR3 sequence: CASGLGGSYEQYF. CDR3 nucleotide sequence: TGTGCCAGCGGGTTGGGGGGCTCCTACGAGCAGTACTTC.

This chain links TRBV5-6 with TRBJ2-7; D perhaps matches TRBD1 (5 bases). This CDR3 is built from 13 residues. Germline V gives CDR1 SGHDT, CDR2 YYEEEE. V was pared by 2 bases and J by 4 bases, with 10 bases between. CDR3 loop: CASSFGRAYEQYF. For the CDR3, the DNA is TGTGCCAGCAGCTTCGGCAGGGCATACGAGCAGTACTTC.

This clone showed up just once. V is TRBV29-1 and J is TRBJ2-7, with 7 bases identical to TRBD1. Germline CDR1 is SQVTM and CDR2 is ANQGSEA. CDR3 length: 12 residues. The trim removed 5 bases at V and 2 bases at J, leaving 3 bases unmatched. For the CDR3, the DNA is TGCAGCGTTCTCGGGACAGCCTACGAGCAGTACTTC. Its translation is CSVLGTAYEQYF.

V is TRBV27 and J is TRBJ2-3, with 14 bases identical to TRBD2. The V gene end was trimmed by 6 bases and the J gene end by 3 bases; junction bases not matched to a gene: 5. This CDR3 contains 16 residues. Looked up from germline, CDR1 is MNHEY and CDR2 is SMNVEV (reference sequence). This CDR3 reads CASSQGLAGDTDTQYF. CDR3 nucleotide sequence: TGTGCCAGCAGCCAGGGACTAGCGGGAGATACAGATACGCAGTATTTT.

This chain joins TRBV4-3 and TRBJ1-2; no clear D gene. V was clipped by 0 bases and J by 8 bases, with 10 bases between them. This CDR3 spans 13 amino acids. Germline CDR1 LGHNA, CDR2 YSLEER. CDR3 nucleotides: TGCGCCAGCAGCCAAGATCGAGGCCAAGGCTACACCTTC. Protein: CASSQDRGQGYTF.

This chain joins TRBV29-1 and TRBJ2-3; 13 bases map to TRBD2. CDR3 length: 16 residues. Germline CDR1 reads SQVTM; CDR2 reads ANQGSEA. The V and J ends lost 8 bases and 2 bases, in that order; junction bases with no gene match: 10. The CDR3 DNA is TGCAGCCTCACTGGACTAGCGGGGGTTTCCACAGATACGCAGTATTTT. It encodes CSLTGLAGVSTDTQYF.

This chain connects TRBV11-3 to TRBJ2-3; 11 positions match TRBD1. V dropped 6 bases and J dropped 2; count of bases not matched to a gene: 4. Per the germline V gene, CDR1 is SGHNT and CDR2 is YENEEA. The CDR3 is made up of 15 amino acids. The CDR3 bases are TGTGCCAGCAGTGGGGACAGGGGGACCACAGATACGCAGTATTTT. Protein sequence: CASSGDRGTTDTQYF.

The CDR3 region is CASSPSRDNGVTIYF. In DNA, the CDR3 is TGTGCCAGCTCACCAAGCCGGGACAATGGCGTGACCATATATTTT. The rearrangement uses TRBV18 and TRBJ1-3; the D gene is possibly TRBD1 (6 bases). This CDR3 spans 15 amino acids. CDR1 is KGHSH, CDR2 LQKENI, per germline. V lost 2 bases, J lost 10 bases, and 18 bases lay in between.

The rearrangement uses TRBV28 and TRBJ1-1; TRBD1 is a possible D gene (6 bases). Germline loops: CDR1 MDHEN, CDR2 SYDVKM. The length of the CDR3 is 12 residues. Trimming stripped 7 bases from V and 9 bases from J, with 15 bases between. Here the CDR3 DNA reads TGTGCCAGCATTCCCACAGGGCGAAAAGCTTTCTTT. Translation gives CASIPTGRKAFF.

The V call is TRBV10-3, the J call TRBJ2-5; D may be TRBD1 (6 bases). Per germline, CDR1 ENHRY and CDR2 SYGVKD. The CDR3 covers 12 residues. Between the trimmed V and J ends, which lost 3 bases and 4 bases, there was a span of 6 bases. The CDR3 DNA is TGTGCCATCAGTGAACAGGGAGAGACCCAGTACTTC. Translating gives CAISEQGETQYF.

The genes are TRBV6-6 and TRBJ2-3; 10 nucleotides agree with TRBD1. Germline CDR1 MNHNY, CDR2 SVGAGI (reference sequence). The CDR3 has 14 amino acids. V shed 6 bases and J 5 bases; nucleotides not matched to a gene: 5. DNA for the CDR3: TGTGCCAGCAGCTTCGGACAGGGGGGAGATACGCAGTATTTT. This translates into CASSFGQGGDTQYF.

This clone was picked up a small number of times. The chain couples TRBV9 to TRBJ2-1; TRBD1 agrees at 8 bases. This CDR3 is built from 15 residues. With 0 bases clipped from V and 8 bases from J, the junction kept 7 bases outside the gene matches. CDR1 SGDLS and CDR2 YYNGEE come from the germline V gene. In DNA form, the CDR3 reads TGTGCCAGCAGCGTAGGGACAGGGTTTGATGATGAGCAGTTCTTC. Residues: CASSVGTGFDDEQFF.